This T cell receptor (beta chain) was sequenced during a study of regulatory T cells in long-lasting Graves disease. Indicated time point: newly diagnosed GD, antithyroid drugs for less than 3 months. PBMC RNA served as the TCR library source. A remark on this clonotype: The target antigen is unknown.

Study-level points and caveats: Gene preferences differed: TRBV28, TRBJ1-2, TRBJ2-5 in persistent cases.

In germline, CDR1 is ENHRY, CDR2 SYGVKD. The J segment lost 3 bases and the V segment lost 11 bases, leaving 4 bases of the junction unmatched. The CDR3 has 13 residues. CDR3-region Arm-PCR and iRepertoire HTBI primers produced the TCR beta libraries. TCRdb processed the multiplex PCR reads anew with MiXCR; each CDR3 protein has one entry. The sample includes about 540,000 distinct CDR3 sequences, less than 15% seen only once; the top ten take 10%. Another study also made use of these data, one on T cells in Graves' hyperthyroidism and ophthalmopathy.

The chain is built from TRBV10-3 and TRBJ2-1, with 10 bases aligning to TRBD1. Sequenced here: peripheral blood mononuclear cells (PBMCs), sampled at new diagnosis, from a patient treated with antithyroid drugs. The receptor was derived from a man aged 30 to 45 with Graves disease. The CDR3 protein is CAVRDRGYNEQFF. The CDR3, as DNA: TGTGCCGTCCGGGACAGGGGCTACAATGAGCAGTTCTTC.